The 18 T cell receptor beta chains below come from one sample, sequenced in a study of OX40 agonist ivuxolimab in advanced cancers. The data were produced by immunoSEQ multiplex PCR, yet TCRdb's version contains in-frame clones alone and is incomplete. The top ten clones hold roughly 2% of a sample with around 100,000 clones, roughly 95% of them seen once. Sequences were derived from CD4+ or CD8+ T cells sorted from blood, sampled in a trial of the OX40 agonist ivuxolimab. Every receptor here comes from an adult with an advanced solid tumor such as melanoma, head and neck, liver or kidney cancer.

The chain couples TRBV2 to TRBJ2-1; the D is unclear. CDR1 SNHLY and CDR2 FYNNEI come from the germline V gene. This CDR3 comprises 13 residues. V was pared by 5 bases and J by 6 bases, with 11 bases between. CDR3 nucleotide sequence: TGTGCCAGCAGTCGACTTTTCCCCAATGAGCAGTTCTTC. It encodes CASSRLFPNEQFF. Filled out from reference TRBV2 and TRBJ2-1, the complete variable domain reads EPEVTQTPSHQVTQMGQEVILRCVPISNHLYFYWYRQILGQKVEFLVSFYNNEISEKSEIFDDQFSVERPDGSNFTLKIRSTKLEDSAMYFCASSRLFPNEQFFGPGTRLTVL.

This rearrangement joins TRBV5-1 to TRBJ2-1; D is possibly TRBD1 or TRBD2 (5 bases each). V shed 0 bases and J shed 2 bases, with 6 bases lying between them. The germline V gene encodes CDR1 SGHRS and CDR2 YFSETQ. The CDR3 spans 14 residues. This CDR3 reads CASSLVGAYNEQFF. CDR3 nucleotides: TGCGCCAGCAGCTTGGTGGGGGCCTACAATGAGCAGTTCTTC.

This clone appeared a single time. The chain is built from TRBV5-4 and TRBJ1-3; 7 bases line up with TRBD1. The CDR3 covers 15 residues. J lost 0 bases, V lost 4 bases, and 4 bases had no gene match. Germline V CDR1 and CDR2: SGHNT, YYREEE (reference sequence). CDR3 in DNA: TGTGCCAGCAGCCCCGGGACAGTCTCTGGAAACACCATATATTTT. Amino acid sequence: CASSPGTVSGNTIYF. Full variable domain (remainder filled in from reference TRBV5-4 and TRBJ1-3): ETGVTQSPTHLIKTRGQQVTLRCSSQSGHNTVSWYQQALGQGPQFIFQYYREEENGRGNFPPRFSGLQFPNYSSELNVNALELDDSALYLCASSPGTVSGNTIYFGEGSWLTVV.

The J gene is TRBJ1-5, the V gene TRBV4-2; 7 nucleotides align to TRBD1. Germline values: CDR1 LGHNA, CDR2 YNFKEQ. The CDR3 contains 15 residues. Trimming cost V 0 bases and J 9 bases; bases outside gene matches: 8. In DNA form, the CDR3 reads TGTGCCAGCAGCCAAGATCCAGGGGGGCGATGGCCCCAGCATTTT. Its protein product is CASSQDPGGRWPQHF.

This chain connects TRBV5-6 to TRBJ2-5, with 9 bases fitting TRBD1. This CDR3 comprises 13 residues. V trimming: 2 bases; J trimming: 5 bases; junction bases outside the gene matches: 1. In germline, CDR1 is SGHDT, CDR2 YYEEEE. The CDR3 reads CASSFGQGETQYF. The CDR3 DNA reads as TGTGCCAGCAGCTTCGGACAGGGGGAGACCCAGTACTTC.

The chain couples TRBV4-3 to TRBJ2-1; TRBD2 might be the D (6 bases). This CDR3 contains 17 residues. Germline V gene lookup returns CDR1 LGHNA and CDR2 YSLEER. V was clipped by 2 bases and J by 0 bases, with 14 bases between them. The CDR3 sequence: CASSQTIFGGSYNEQFF. In nucleotides, the CDR3 is TGCGCCAGCAGCCAAACGATCTTCGGGGGCTCCTACAATGAGCAGTTCTTC.

The chain uses TRBV13 and TRBJ2-3; TRBD2 matches 8 bases. V trimming: 5 bases; J trimming: 5 bases; junction bases outside the gene matches: 18. Germline V gene lookup returns CDR1 PRHDT and CDR2 FYEKMQ (reference sequence). The CDR3 totals 18 residues. The CDR3 DNA reads as TGTGCCAGCAGCCCCCGGGGGGTCGGGGGGGCCGTTGGAGATACGCAGTATTTT. This sequence encodes CASSPRGVGGAVGDTQYF.

The chain employs TRBV2 and TRBJ1-4; the match to TRBD1 covers 9 bases. The V and J ends lost 6 bases and 8 bases, in that order; junction bases with no gene match: 7. From germline, CDR1 is SNHLY and CDR2 FYNNEI. This CDR3 comprises 14 residues. This CDR3 is CASSKDRGEEKLFF. Here the CDR3 DNA reads TGTGCCAGCAGCAAGGACAGGGGAGAGGAAAAACTGTTTTTT.

This clone was detected only once. This sequence joins TRBV18 and TRBJ2-3; 10 nucleotides agree with TRBD2. CDR1 KGHSH and CDR2 LQKENI come from the germline V gene. The junction had 8 bases not matched to a gene; V was cut back by 3 bases and J by 5 bases. The CDR3 has 16 residues. The CDR3 nucleotides read TGTGCCAGCTCACCCCGGAGCGGGGGGGCGGTAGATACGCAGTATTTT. Its translation is CASSPRSGGAVDTQYF. Based on the CDR3 plus reference TRBV18 and TRBJ2-3, the full variable domain is NAGVMQNPRHLVRRRGQEARLRCSPMKGHSHVYWYRQLPEEGLKFMVYLQKENIIDESGMPKERFSAEFPKEGPSILRIQQVVRGDSAAYFCASSPRSGGAVDTQYFGPGTRLTVL.

The J gene is TRBJ2-1, the V gene TRBV7-9; TRBD2 agrees at 14 bases. J gave up 9 bases and V 5 bases, and 6 bases lay outside the gene matches. From germline, CDR1 is SEHNR and CDR2 FQNEAQ (reference sequence). This CDR3 region has 15 residues. The CDR3 DNA sequence: TGTGCCAGCAGCGGGACTAGCGGGAGTGTGGGTGAGCAGTTCTTC. It encodes CASSGTSGSVGEQFF.

The genes are TRBV6-5 and TRBJ1-2; D gene unclear. Germline-derived CDR1 and CDR2 are MNHEY and SVGAGI. The CDR3 consists of 15 residues. The V and J ends lost 10 bases and 0 bases respectively, with 18 bases between them. In DNA, the CDR3 is TGTGCCACCTCCCCATTAACAGTCTCTAACTATGGCTACACCTTC. Amino acids: CATSPLTVSNYGYTF.

This sequence joins TRBV4-2 and TRBJ2-1; tentatively, D is TRBD1 (5 bases). The CDR3 totals 14 residues. CDR1 and CDR2 (germline): LGHNA, YNFKEQ. V gave up 3 bases and J gave up 6 bases, with 12 bases separating them. The CDR3 here is CASSHRGQGNEQFF. DNA for the CDR3: TGTGCCAGCAGCCATCGCGGACAAGGCAATGAGCAGTTCTTC.

The gene calls are TRBV13 and TRBJ2-7; 7 nucleotides agree with TRBD1. After removal of 5 bases from V and 2 bases from J, the junction contained 3 bases not matched to a gene. The CDR3 has 13 residues. Germline V gives CDR1 PRHDT, CDR2 FYEKMQ (reference sequence). The CDR3 is CASSPDRAYEQYF. As DNA, the CDR3 is TGTGCCAGCAGCCCCGACAGGGCCTACGAGCAGTACTTC.

The chain uses TRBV28 and TRBJ2-2, with 10 bases identical to TRBD2. J lost 1 base, V lost 5 bases, and 4 bases had no gene match. This CDR3 region has 16 residues. Germline CDR1 is MDHEN and CDR2 is SYDVKM. Here the CDR3 reads CASSPRTSGNTGELFF. The CDR3, as DNA: TGTGCCAGCAGTCCTAGGACTAGCGGGAACACCGGGGAGCTGTTTTTT.

This rearrangement joins TRBV6-1 to TRBJ1-2; D is possibly TRBD1 (5 bases). V lost 11 bases to trimming and J lost 8 bases, with 24 bases between them. Per the germline V gene, CDR1 is MNHNS and CDR2 is SASEGT. The CDR3 is 14 residues long. This CDR3 is CAARPSGTGTGYTF. The CDR3 DNA is TGTGCCGCACGACCCTCCGGGACGGGGACGGGCTACACCTTC.

This clone was observed a single time. This chain connects TRBV4-1 to TRBJ2-1; 11 bases are shared with TRBD2. The CDR3 is made up of 19 amino acids. Germline V CDR1 and CDR2: MGHRA, YSYEKL. After removal of 1 base from V and 7 bases from J, the junction contained 15 bases not matched to a gene. This CDR3 reads CASSQVPLESSGRGNEQFF. Written as DNA, the CDR3 is TGCGCCAGCAGCCAAGTACCGCTCGAGAGTAGCGGGAGGGGGAATGAGCAGTTCTTC.

The V call is TRBV2, the J call TRBJ2-3, with a tentative D call TRBD2 (7 bases). This CDR3 is built from 13 residues. The V and J ends lost 10 bases and 6 bases respectively, with 17 bases between them. Germline CDR1 is SNHLY and CDR2 is FYNNEI. CDR3 sequence (DNA): TGTGCCACCACGGGGGGCGCGTTTGATACGCAGTATTTT. This sequence encodes CATTGGAFDTQYF.

J is TRBJ2-7 and V is TRBV7-6, with D possibly TRBD2 on 5 matching bases. Trimming left V 5 bases short and J 0 bases short, with 5 bases between. This CDR3 is built from 12 residues. CDR1 and CDR2 from the germline V gene are SGHVS and FNYEAQ. DNA of the CDR3: TGTGCCAGCAGCGGGAGCTCCTACGAGCAGTACTTC. Residues: CASSGSSYEQYF.